Listed below are T cell receptor beta chains from one sample, sequenced in a study of vaccination and CD4 T cells after COVID-19. TCRdb re-derived calls from the PCR reads in MiXCR, one entry per CDR3 protein. The sample holds about 15,000 distinct CDR3 sequences, 52% seen once. For these TCRs, the target antigens are not known. Material: CD4+ T cells from blood, cultured in vitro. The receptors originated from a human donor who had recovered from COVID-19. CDR3s include the opening cysteine and the closing phenylalanine or tryptophan. Each record gives: J gene, clone size, D gene, V gene, CDR3 DNA, CDR3 protein. D genes are given only for firm matches. Clone size is given for some rows only: seen once, a few or many times, or a class if the clone is expanded.

J: TRBJ2-1; size: few; D: NA; V: TRBV19; DNA: TGTGCCAGTAGTATAGCCCACGCTAGCTCCTACAATGAGCAGTTCTTC; CDR3: CASSIAHASSYNEQFF
J: TRBJ2-1; size: NA; D: TRBD2; V: TRBV29-1; DNA: TGCAGCGTCTTTGGACTAGCGGGAGTAAACTACAATGAGCAGTTCTTC; CDR3: CSVFGLAGVNYNEQFF
J: TRBJ2-1; size: few; D: NA; V: TRBV11-2; DNA: TGTGCCAGCAGCTTAAACCCTACGTACAATGAGCAGTTCTTC; CDR3: CASSLNPTYNEQFF
J: TRBJ1-2; size: NA; D: NA; V: TRBV11-2; DNA: TGTGCCAGCAGCACCTACCGATCCCCTGACAGGACCCGATATGGCTACACCTTC; CDR3: CASSTYRSPDRTRYGYTF
J: TRBJ1-1; size: NA; D: NA; V: TRBV30; DNA: TGTGCCTGGAGTAATATGAACACTGAAGCTTTCTTT; CDR3: CAWSNMNTEAFF
J: TRBJ1-1; size: few; D: NA; V: TRBV25-1; DNA: TGTGCCAGCAGTGCGCCAAGGGGAACTGCCACTGAAGCTTTCTTT; CDR3: CASSAPRGTATEAFF
J: TRBJ2-7; size: once; D: TRBD1; V: TRBV4-2; DNA: TGTGCCAGCAGCCCCCGGGACAGGGGAGATTACGAGCAGTACTTC; CDR3: CASSPRDRGDYEQYF
J: TRBJ2-1; size: NA; D: TRBD1; V: TRBV19; DNA: TGTGCCAGTAGGGTGGGGACAGGGGGCGGTGAGCAGTTCTTC; CDR3: CASRVGTGGGEQFF
J: TRBJ1-1; size: few; D: TRBD1; V: TRBV25-1; DNA: TGTGCCAGCAGTGGCCCCGGGACAGGGCGCACTGAAGCTTTCTTT; CDR3: CASSGPGTGRTEAFF
J: TRBJ2-1; size: NA; D: NA; V: TRBV18; DNA: TGTGCCAGCTCACCGAGCGGGACAGAGGAGTTCTTC; CDR3: CASSPSGTEEFF
J: TRBJ1-6; size: NA; D: TRBD1; V: TRBV11-2; DNA: TGTGCCAGCAGCTTTACGGGACAGGGAGGTTCACCCCTCCACTTT; CDR3: CASSFTGQGGSPLHF
J: TRBJ2-7; size: NA; D: TRBD2; V: TRBV20-1; DNA: TGCAGTGCTAGCATTAGCGGGAGGGCCTACGAGCAGTACTTC; CDR3: CSASISGRAYEQYF
J: TRBJ1-2; size: NA; D: NA; V: TRBV19; DNA: TGTGCCAGTAGTACGAACCTGGGGGGAACTGGCTACACCTTC; CDR3: CASSTNLGGTGYTF
J: TRBJ1-5; size: NA; D: TRBD1; V: TRBV2; DNA: TGTGCCAGCAGCGGACGGGGGGGCAGGGGGAAAGGGCAGCCCCAGCATTTT; CDR3: CASSGRGGRGKGQPQHF
J: TRBJ2-7; size: NA; D: NA; V: TRBV6-2/TRBV6-3; DNA: TGTGCCAGCAGTCCAGGGCCAGGGGCCTCCTACGAGCAGTACTTC; CDR3: CASSPGPGASYEQYF
J: TRBJ2-7; size: NA; D: TRBD1; V: TRBV2; DNA: TGTGCCAGCAGGGGACAGGGGGCGATCTACGAGCAGTACTTC; CDR3: CASRGQGAIYEQYF
J: TRBJ2-7; size: NA; D: TRBD1; V: TRBV11-2; DNA: TGTGCCAGCAGCTTAGCACAGGGGGCCCTTTCGGAGCAGTACTTC; CDR3: CASSLAQGALSEQYF
J: TRBJ2-5; size: few; D: TRBD2; V: TRBV10-3; DNA: TGTGCCATCAGTGAGAATAGCGGGGGTCAACAAGAGACCCAGTACTTC; CDR3: CAISENSGGQQETQYF
J: TRBJ1-4; size: once; D: TRBD1; V: TRBV6-5; DNA: TGTGCCAGCAGTTACGGACAGGGGAGGACTAATGAAAAACTGTTTTTT; CDR3: CASSYGQGRTNEKLFF
J: TRBJ1-1; size: NA; D: NA; V: TRBV19; DNA: TGTGCCAGTAGTTTTCTAGGGGCGGTTAACACTGAAGCTTTCTTT; CDR3: CASSFLGAVNTEAFF
J: TRBJ1-1; size: medium-sized; D: NA; V: TRBV28; DNA: TGTGCCACTGACACTTACATGAACACTGAAGCTTTCTTT; CDR3: CATDTYMNTEAFF
J: TRBJ2-2; size: NA; D: NA; V: TRBV6-1; DNA: TGTGCCAGCAGTGAAGTGGGGGTTCCCGGGGAGCTGTTTTTT; CDR3: CASSEVGVPGELFF
J: TRBJ1-2; size: NA; D: NA; V: TRBV7-3; DNA: TGTGCCAGCAGCTTAGACCCTGTGACAGCGCGTGGTCCTGGGGGCTACACCTTC; CDR3: CASSLDPVTARGPGGYTF
J: TRBJ2-2; size: NA; D: NA; V: TRBV5-5; DNA: TGTGCCAGCAGCATGGCGTCAGAGAACACCGGGGAGCTGTTTTTT; CDR3: CASSMASENTGELFF
J: TRBJ2-3; size: NA; D: NA; V: TRBV18; DNA: TGTGCCAGCTCACCCGGAGGCACAGATACGCAGTATTTT; CDR3: CASSPGGTDTQYF
J: TRBJ2-7; size: NA; D: NA; V: TRBV4-1; DNA: TGCGCCAGCAGCCAAGCAGTGGAAGACTACGAGCAGTACTTC; CDR3: CASSQAVEDYEQYF
J: TRBJ2-7; size: once; D: NA; V: TRBV7-2; DNA: TGTGCCAGCACCGCGGGGACCTACGAGCAGTACTTC; CDR3: CASTAGTYEQYF
J: TRBJ2-7; size: few; D: TRBD1; V: TRBV7-9; DNA: TGTGCCAGCAGCCTCCGGACAGGACTTTCCTACGAGCAGTACTTC; CDR3: CASSLRTGLSYEQYF
J: TRBJ2-1; size: NA; D: TRBD2; V: TRBV18; DNA: TGTGCCAGCTCACCATCCCCTAGCGGGGGGTTGGGCGATGAGCAGTTCTTC; CDR3: CASSPSPSGGLGDEQFF
J: TRBJ1-1; size: once; D: NA; V: TRBV6-1; DNA: TGTGCCAGCAGTACAGGGTCCACGAACACTGAAGCTTTCTTT; CDR3: CASSTGSTNTEAFF
J: TRBJ1-6; size: few; D: TRBD1; V: TRBV12-3/TRBV12-4; DNA: TGTGCCAGCAGTTCCAGGGGGCGGATTAATTCACCCCTCCACTTT; CDR3: CASSSRGRINSPLHF
J: TRBJ1-1; size: NA; D: NA; V: TRBV12-5; DNA: TGTGCTAGTGGTTTGAACCTACAGGGTAGCGAAGCTTTCTTT; CDR3: CASGLNLQGSEAFF
J: TRBJ1-2; size: few; D: NA; V: TRBV2; DNA: TGTGCCAGCAGTGATCTGCCCTACTATGGCTACACCTTC; CDR3: CASSDLPYYGYTF
J: TRBJ2-1; size: few; D: NA; V: TRBV24-1; DNA: TGTGCCACCTCACTTCCCGGGGATCGCAATGAGCAGTTCTTC; CDR3: CATSLPGDRNEQFF
J: TRBJ2-1; size: NA; D: NA; V: TRBV7-9; DNA: TGTGCCAGCAGACGTACCCCGGGACGCGTCAGTGGCAGCTCCTACAATGAGCAGTTCTTC; CDR3: CASRRTPGRVSGSSYNEQFF
J: TRBJ1-2; size: NA; D: NA; V: TRBV19; DNA: TGTGCCAGTAGTATCCGGGGAAACTATGGCTACACCTTC; CDR3: CASSIRGNYGYTF
J: TRBJ1-2; size: NA; D: NA; V: TRBV11-3; DNA: TGTGCCAGCAGCTTACATCTCGGCGACTATGGCTACACCTTC; CDR3: CASSLHLGDYGYTF
J: TRBJ2-3; size: NA; D: NA; V: TRBV5-1; DNA: TGCGCCAGCAGCTTAACAGGACCGCGTCTGAATACGCAGTATTTT; CDR3: CASSLTGPRLNTQYF
J: TRBJ2-3; size: NA; D: NA; V: TRBV5-4; DNA: TGTGCCAGCAGCTCCAGGACGGGCACAGATACGCAGTATTTT; CDR3: CASSSRTGTDTQYF
J: TRBJ1-6; size: NA; D: NA; V: TRBV19; DNA: TGTGCCAGTAGCCAGGACCGGGCACCCCTCCACTTT; CDR3: CASSQDRAPLHF
J: TRBJ2-7; size: once; D: TRBD2; V: TRBV5-1; DNA: TGCGCCAGCAGCTTGGGTGGTAGCGGGAGGTCGGTAAACGAGCAGTACTTC; CDR3: CASSLGGSGRSVNEQYF
J: TRBJ2-7; size: NA; D: NA; V: TRBV6-5; DNA: TGTGCCAGCAGTTTAAGGACAGATTACGAGCAGTACTTC; CDR3: CASSLRTDYEQYF
J: TRBJ2-5; size: NA; D: NA; V: TRBV6-1; DNA: TGTGCCAGCACAAGGGGACGGGGAGGTCTGATAGAGACCCAGTACTTC; CDR3: CASTRGRGGLIETQYF
J: TRBJ1-2; size: NA; D: TRBD1; V: TRBV15; DNA: TGTGCCACCAGCCTAGAGGGGGGACAGGGGGCAATTAACTATGGCTACACCTTC; CDR3: CATSLEGGQGAINYGYTF
J: TRBJ2-7; size: NA; D: NA; V: TRBV7-9; DNA: TGTGCCAGCAGTTCACGAGACAGTGCCTACGAGCAGTACTTC; CDR3: CASSSRDSAYEQYF
J: TRBJ2-1; size: NA; D: NA; V: TRBV7-8; DNA: TGTGCCAGCAGCCCGGCCGGGGGGCCCTACAATGAGCAGTTCTTC; CDR3: CASSPAGGPYNEQFF
J: TRBJ1-4; size: once; D: TRBD1; V: TRBV7-8; DNA: TGTGCCAGCAGCCCCAGACAGGGGACTAATGAAAAACTGTTTTTT; CDR3: CASSPRQGTNEKLFF
J: TRBJ1-2; size: NA; D: NA; V: TRBV19; DNA: TGTGCCAGTGGACAGTCCTACCATGGCTACACCTTC; CDR3: CASGQSYHGYTF
J: TRBJ1-2; size: NA; D: TRBD1; V: TRBV7-9; DNA: TGTGCCAGCAGCCAGGGACAGGGGAGCCATGGCTACACCTTC; CDR3: CASSQGQGSHGYTF
J: TRBJ1-2; size: NA; D: NA; V: TRBV7-2; DNA: TGTGCCAGCAGCCCCCGACAGAACTATGGCTACACCTTC; CDR3: CASSPRQNYGYTF
J: TRBJ1-1; size: few; D: TRBD1; V: TRBV25-1; DNA: TGTGCCAGCAGTGAACCCGGACAGGGAAGGACTGAAGCTTTCTTT; CDR3: CASSEPGQGRTEAFF
J: TRBJ2-3; size: NA; D: TRBD2; V: TRBV20-1; DNA: TGCAGTGCGGACCTAGCGGGAGTTAAAGATACGCAGTATTTT; CDR3: CSADLAGVKDTQYF
J: TRBJ2-3; size: once; D: TRBD2; V: TRBV30; DNA: TGTGCCTGGAGTGTAATAGGGAGGGGAACGCAGTATTTT; CDR3: CAWSVIGRGTQYF
J: TRBJ1-2; size: few; D: NA; V: TRBV12-3/TRBV12-4; DNA: TGTGCCAGCAGGACTGGTCCGACCGGGGGCTACACCTTC; CDR3: CASRTGPTGGYTF